One sample yielded the 3 T cell receptor beta chains listed below, sequenced in a study of shared clonotypes between healthy human individuals (dated by TCRdb to the early 2020s). Receptors were amplified or captured by the immunoSEQ multiplex PCR assay. This is the immuneACCESS table as TCRdb keeps it, with only in-frame sequences that have V and J called. A part of the clones is gone; compared with another copy, unresolved V genes explain less than half, and the rest is unexplained. The table for this sample lists roughly 2.5 million clones; approximately 92% of them were counted only once. 0.14% of the sample is taken by the ten largest. Specimen: naive CD4+ T cells sorted from blood. Explained via the paper, the cell subset or site label denotes: CD45RA+ positively selected. The receptors were sampled from a man younger than 30 in good health.

V gene TRBV11-2 combines with J gene TRBJ1-1, with TRBD1 as a possible D gene (6 bases). Germline V lookup: CDR1 SGHAT, CDR2 FQNNGV. Trimming cost V 5 bases and J 4 bases, with 11 bases left between them. The CDR3 sequence is 13 residues long. CDR3 loop: CASSPTGPTEAFF. The CDR3 DNA reads TGTGCCAGCAGCCCTACAGGGCCCACTGAAGCTTTCTTT. The variable domain in full, completed from reference TRBV11-2 and TRBJ1-1, reads EAGVAQSPRYKIIEKRQSVAFWCNPISGHATLYWYQQILGQGPKLLIQFQNNGVVDDSQLPKDRFSAERLKGVDSTLKIQPAKLEDSAVYLCASSPTGPTEAFFGQGTRLTVV.

This chain joins TRBV6-5 and TRBJ1-4; no firm D call. V dropped 11 bases and J dropped 4 bases, with 17 bases sitting between them. Looked up from germline, CDR1 is MNHEY and CDR2 is SVGAGI. CDR3 length: 14 residues. CDR3 loop: CACSRAQFNEKLFF. The CDR3 region has the DNA TGTGCCTGCTCCCGGGCCCAATTTAATGAAAAACTGTTTTTT.

About this clone: Within the sample, other DNA sequences also encode this same CDR3. This chain uses TRBV4-3 with TRBJ2-1; TRBD1 is a possible D gene (5 bases). Germline CDR1 and CDR2: LGHNA and YSLEER. Trimming pared 0 bases from V and 3 bases from J, leaving 18 bases between. The CDR3 contains 18 residues. Written as DNA, the CDR3 is TGCGCCAGCAGCCAAGATCTAGTGGGGCTAGGGTTCTACAATGAGCAGTTCTTC. This translates into CASSQDLVGLGFYNEQFF.